The 7 T cell receptor beta chains reported below all come from one sample, sequenced in a study of blood T cell repertoires in COVID-19. Produced via immunoSEQ multiplex PCR; TCRdb's table is partial and in-frame only. The data contain more than 100,000 clones, 84% of them singletons. Source material: peripheral blood. The receptors originated from a human donor in a cohort sampled during active COVID-19.

V and J are TRBV7-2 and TRBJ2-7, with a tentative D call TRBD2 (7 bases). The V end lost 5 bases, the J end lost 3 bases, and 14 bases lay between the germline ends. Per the germline V gene, CDR1 is SGHTA and CDR2 is FQGNSA. The CDR3 runs 14 residues. The DNA for the CDR3 is TGTGCCAGCAGCCCGCAAGGGGGGGACTACGAGCAGTACTTC. This sequence encodes CASSPQGGDYEQYF.

V gene TRBV6-5 combines with J gene TRBJ1-1, with a tentative D call TRBD1 (6 bases). Looked up from germline, CDR1 is MNHEY and CDR2 is SVGAGI. This CDR3 contains 13 residues. V lost 6 bases, J lost 11 bases, and 19 bases lay in between. The CDR3 bases are TGTGCCAGCAGGCAGAGCGACGGGGGGGGCGCTTTCTTT. Translating it yields CASRQSDGGGAFF.

The rearrangement uses TRBV7-2 and TRBJ2-3, with D perhaps TRBD2 (6 bases). In germline, CDR1 is SGHTA, CDR2 FQGNSA. The CDR3 runs to 15 residues. V was pared by 1 base and J by 1 base, with 9 bases between. DNA of the CDR3: TGTGCCAGCAGCTTAGATGGCGGGGGCACAGATACGCAGTATTTT. Its protein is CASSLDGGGTDTQYF.

The chain employs TRBV5-1 and TRBJ2-1; the D gene is possibly TRBD2 (6 bases). CDR1 and CDR2 from the germline V gene are SGHRS and YFSETQ. Trimming took 5 bases from V and 6 from J, leaving 9 bases between them. The CDR3 runs to 12 residues. CDR3 region: CASRRGGNEQFF. The CDR3 DNA follows: TGCGCCAGCAGGCGGGGTGGCAATGAGCAGTTCTTC. The full variable domain, its missing parts supplied by reference TRBV5-1 and TRBJ2-1, is KAGVTQTPRYLIKTRGQQVTLSCSPISGHRSVSWYQQTPGQGLQFLFEYFSETQRNKGNFPGRFSGRQFSNSRSEMNVSTLELGDSALYLCASRRGGNEQFFGPGTRLTVL.

The table lists this clone with a few counts. The gene calls are TRBV5-1 and TRBJ2-5; D ambiguous. V lost 1 base and J lost 5, with 6 bases in between. The germline CDR1 and CDR2 sequences are SGHRS and YFSETQ. The CDR3 totals 12 residues. The CDR3 DNA sequence: TGCGCCAGCAGCTTGTCTTTCGAGACCCAGTACTTC. Its translation: CASSLSFETQYF.

This CDR3 is CASSLRTGQMETQYF. Here the CDR3 DNA reads TGTGCCAGTAGTCTCCGGACAGGGCAAATGGAGACCCAGTACTTC. The chain joins TRBV19 to TRBJ2-5; the match to TRBD1 covers 8 bases. V was pared by 5 bases and J by 5 bases, with 10 bases of the junction left unmatched. Germline V CDR1 and CDR2: LNHDA, SQIVND (reference sequence). The CDR3 is 15 amino acids.

The CDR3 spells CASSHGLAGPTGELFF. CDR3 coding DNA: TGCGCCAGCAGCCATGGACTAGCGGGGCCCACCGGGGAGCTGTTTTTT. The chain links TRBV5-1 to TRBJ2-2, with 12 bases aligning to TRBD2. The ends lost 4 bases at V and 4 bases at J; junction bases unmatched: 5. The germline gives CDR1 SGHRS, CDR2 YFSETQ. The CDR3 totals 16 residues.